A single sample is the source of the 9 T cell receptor beta chains below, sequenced in a study of cytomegalovirus exposure and HLA in healthy donors. Primers for the PCR totalled 60 Vbeta and 13 Jbeta. Assay used: immunoSEQ multiplex PCR; TCRdb lists only in-frame clones, some missing. The sample contains 75,000 to 100,000 clones, approximately 74% of which appear only once. Sequencing was performed on PBMCs. These receptors originate from a female donor in good health and CMV-seropositive.

This chain uses TRBV30 with TRBJ2-5; TRBD1 might be the D (6 bases). Trimming took off 3 bases at V and 5 bases at J, with 10 bases between the two ends. Looked up from germline, CDR1 is GTSNPN and CDR2 is SVGIG (reference sequence). This CDR3 is 12 amino acids long. The CDR3 sequence: CAWSDQGETQYF. The CDR3 nucleotides read TGTGCCTGGAGCGACCAGGGGGAGACCCAGTACTTC.

The chain uses TRBV7-2 and TRBJ2-1, with 10 bases fitting TRBD2. There are 12 residues in the CDR3. Germline CDR1 is SGHTA and CDR2 is FQGNSA. CDR3 in amino acids: CGSGGAWNEQFF. The CDR3 nucleotides are TGTGGAAGCGGGGGGGCCTGGAATGAGCAGTTCTTC.

The chain uses TRBV5-1 and TRBJ1-2, with D perhaps matching TRBD1 (5 bases). The CDR3 contains 13 residues. Trimming left V 5 bases short and J 8 bases short, with 16 bases between. The V gene's germline CDR1 is SGHRS and CDR2 YFSETQ. CDR3 DNA: TGCGCCAGCAGGGAAGGGGTCGTCGGGGGCTACACCTTC. Its translation is CASREGVVGGYTF. The full variable domain, its missing parts supplied by reference TRBV5-1 and TRBJ1-2, is KAGVTQTPRYLIKTRGQQVTLSCSPISGHRSVSWYQQTPGQGLQFLFEYFSETQRNKGNFPGRFSGRQFSNSRSEMNVSTLELGDSALYLCASREGVVGGYTFGSGTRLTVV.

The V call is TRBV20-1, the J call TRBJ1-1, with D unresolved. CDR3 length equals 11 residues. Trimming removed 6 bases from V and 8 bases from J, with 13 bases in between. Germline lookup yields CDR1 DFQATT and CDR2 SNEGSKA (reference sequence). As DNA, the CDR3 is TGCAGTGCGGTCCAGTCGGGAGAAGCTTTCTTT. Encoded protein: CSAVQSGEAFF.

The chain couples TRBV7-2 to TRBJ2-4; 9 bases line up with TRBD1. V lost 3 bases, J lost 6 bases, and 9 bases stayed unmatched. Germline-derived CDR1 and CDR2 are SGHTA and FQGNSA. CDR3 length: 16 residues. This chain's CDR3 is CASSLGSGQGINIQYF. CDR3 nucleotide sequence: TGTGCCAGCAGCTTGGGATCGGGACAGGGCATAAACATTCAGTACTTC.

This clone was seen only a few times. This rearrangement joins TRBV5-1 to TRBJ1-1, with 8 bases lining up with TRBD1. The V and J ends lost 0 bases and 7 bases, in that order; junction bases with no gene match: 8. This CDR3 contains 15 residues. CDR1 and CDR2 (germline): SGHRS, YFSETQ. The CDR3 DNA is TGCGCCAGCAGCTTGGTTGGCAGGGGGCAAAGTGAAGCTTTCTTT. It translates to CASSLVGRGQSEAFF.

This clone was recorded a few times. The rearrangement links TRBV4-1 to TRBJ2-7; tentatively, D is TRBD1 (6 bases). The germline V and J ends were trimmed by 6 bases and 2 bases, with 14 bases remaining between them. The CDR3 contains 14 residues. CDR1 MGHRA and CDR2 YSYEKL come from the germline V gene. In nucleotides, the CDR3 is TGCGCCAGCAGTCAGAAGGACAGAACCTACGAGCAGTACTTC. It codes for CASSQKDRTYEQYF.

CDR3 residues: CASSIKSVTPTDTQYF. CDR3 in DNA: TGTGCCAGCAGTATTAAGTCCGTCACTCCGACAGATACGCAGTATTTT. The V call is TRBV2, the J call TRBJ2-3; no definite D call. There are 16 residues in the CDR3. In germline, CDR1 is SNHLY, CDR2 FYNNEI. The V end lost 5 bases, the J end lost 3 bases, and 18 bases lay between the germline ends.

This clone was recorded a few times. This rearrangement joins TRBV30 to TRBJ2-5; TRBD2 might be the D (5 bases). Germline loops: CDR1 GTSNPN, CDR2 SVGIG (reference sequence). The ends were cut back, 0 bases at V and 5 bases at J, with 13 bases in the middle. The CDR3 is made up of 14 amino acids. CDR3 coding DNA: TGTGCCTGGAGTGTACTGACGGGCGGGGAGACCCAGTACTTC. Amino acids: CAWSVLTGGETQYF.